The sequence of this T cell receptor beta chain was determined in a study of glioma-infiltrating T cells. Study-wide findings and caveats: Gliomas, especially low-grade, showed above-expected tissue-blood divergence; non-neoplastic patients showed below. Only very few CDR3 sequences appeared in both tissue and blood.

Using RNA template, CDR3s of TCR alpha and beta were amplified with iRepertoire arm-PCR. One-step reverse transcription and amplification started from approximately 100-400 ng of tissue mRNA or PBMC total RNA. TCRdb re-derived calls from the multiplex PCR reads in MiXCR, one entry per CDR3 protein. The sample comprises about 110,000 distinct CDR3 sequences, under 30% of which are singletons, and approximately 35% rests with the top ten. V shed 7 bases and J shed 1 base, with 4 bases lying between them. Per the germline V gene, CDR1 is MDHEN and CDR2 is SYDVKM. The CDR3 has 11 amino acids. This clonotype was detected ten times or more. Its target is not known.

The sequenced material came from glioma tissue, nonneoplastic brain tissue, or PBMCs (not recorded which). V is TRBV28 and J is TRBJ1-1, with D hard to call. The clonotype was recovered from a human donor with low-grade glioma or glioblastoma, undergoing nonglioma brain surgery, or in good health (not recorded which). CDR3 sequence: CASNSNTEAFF. The CDR3 bases are TGTGCCAGCAACTCGAACACTGAAGCTTTCTTT.